These T cell receptor beta chains were read from a single sample in a study of cytomegalovirus exposure and HLA in healthy donors. TCRdb's table, derived via immunoSEQ multiplex PCR, lists solely in-frame clones and lacks some. In the table there are under 200,000 clones, 81% of which are singletons. Sequenced material: PBMCs. These receptors were obtained from a young woman in good health and CMV-seropositive. The CDR3 runs from the conserved cysteine through the conserved F or W. Fields, in order: V gene, D gene, J gene, clone size, CDR3 length, CDR3 protein, CDR3 DNA. D genes are given only for firm matches. Only some rows state a clone size, as once, few, many or a class for expanded clones.

V: TRBV2; D: -; J: TRBJ2-3; size: -; length: 16; CDR3: CASSPAGLSGPDTQYF; DNA: TGTGCCAGCAGTCCCGCCGGACTTTCTGGCCCAGATACGCAGTATTTT
V: TRBV4-2; D: TRBD2; J: TRBJ2-3; size: -; length: 17; CDR3: CASSQETASGTTDTQYF; DNA: TGTGCCAGCAGCCAAGAGACGGCTAGCGGAACCACAGATACGCAGTATTTT
V: TRBV9; D: -; J: TRBJ2-3; size: -; length: 15; CDR3: CASSVETTRTDTQYF; DNA: TGTGCCAGCAGCGTAGAGACTACCCGCACAGATACGCAGTATTTT
V: TRBV4-1; D: -; J: TRBJ1-6; size: few; length: 16; CDR3: CASSQAPQGQGSPLHF; DNA: TGCGCCAGCAGCCAAGCTCCCCAGGGGCAGGGGTCACCCCTCCACTTT
V: TRBV11-2; D: -; J: TRBJ1-1; size: -; length: 12; CDR3: CASSHLVGEAFF; DNA: TGTGCCAGCAGCCATCTCGTAGGAGAGGCTTTCTTT
V: TRBV11-2; D: -; J: TRBJ1-1; size: few; length: 15; CDR3: CASSLGWGVSTEAFF; DNA: TGTGCCAGCAGCTTAGGTTGGGGCGTGAGCACTGAAGCTTTCTTT
V: TRBV7-4; D: -; J: TRBJ1-5; size: few; length: 14; CDR3: CASSPRRRNQPQHF; DNA: TGTGCCAGCAGTCCCCGACGGAGAAATCAGCCCCAGCATTTT
V: TRBV28; D: TRBD1; J: TRBJ1-2; size: -; length: 13; CDR3: CASSQTGAYGYTF; DNA: TGTGCCAGCAGTCAGACAGGGGCCTATGGCTACACCTTC
V: TRBV7-3; D: -; J: TRBJ1-6; size: -; length: 14; CDR3: CASSPGTMGSPLHF; DNA: TGTGCCAGCAGCCCAGGGACAATGGGTTCACCCCTCCACTTT
V: TRBV2; D: -; J: TRBJ1-5; size: -; length: 14; CDR3: CASRAGYSNQPQHF; DNA: TGTGCCAGCAGGGCAGGGTATAGCAATCAGCCCCAGCATTTT
V: TRBV30; D: -; J: TRBJ1-5; size: -; length: 15; CDR3: CAWSVSGGPNQPQHF; DNA: TGTGCCTGGAGTGTTTCGGGCGGGCCCAATCAGCCCCAGCATTTT
V: TRBV18; D: -; J: TRBJ2-3; size: -; length: 14; CDR3: CASSAMRTGDTQYF; DNA: TGTGCCAGCTCAGCGATGAGAACAGGCGATACGCAGTATTTT
V: TRBV20-1; D: -; J: TRBJ2-1; size: -; length: 11; CDR3: CSAATYNEQFF; DNA: TGCAGTGCCGCGACTTACAATGAGCAGTTCTTC
V: TRBV30; D: -; J: TRBJ1-6; size: -; length: 14; CDR3: CAWSKQGFGSPLHF; DNA: TGTGCCTGGAGTAAACAGGGCTTCGGTTCACCCCTCCACTTT
V: TRBV28; D: -; J: TRBJ1-1; size: few; length: 15; CDR3: CASSPSPTGSTEAFF; DNA: TGTGCCAGCAGCCCCTCCCCTACAGGGAGCACTGAAGCTTTCTTT
V: TRBV5-1; D: -; J: TRBJ2-2; size: -; length: 14; CDR3: CASSLGRNTGELFF; DNA: TGCGCCAGCAGCTTGGGCAGAAACACCGGGGAGCTGTTTTTT
V: TRBV7-9; D: TRBD2; J: TRBJ2-5; size: -; length: 15; CDR3: CASLAGGPVKETQYF; DNA: TGTGCCAGCCTAGCGGGGGGGCCCGTAAAAGAGACCCAGTACTTC
V: TRBV5-1; D: TRBD2; J: TRBJ2-1; size: -; length: 16; CDR3: CASSHGGLAGRNEQFF; DNA: TGCGCCAGCAGCCACGGGGGACTAGCGGGGCGGAATGAGCAGTTCTTC
V: TRBV27; D: -; J: TRBJ1-3; size: -; length: 14; CDR3: CASSLSTGSDTIYF; DNA: TGTGCCAGCAGTTTATCCACAGGGAGCGACACCATATATTTT
V: TRBV5-1; D: -; J: TRBJ1-2; size: -; length: 14; CDR3: CASSLEYSRNGYTF; DNA: TGCGCCAGCAGCTTGGAATATAGCCGTAATGGCTACACCTTC
V: TRBV9; D: TRBD2; J: TRBJ2-1; size: -; length: 17; CDR3: CASSVEGGSGTYNEQFF; DNA: TGTGCCAGCAGCGTAGAAGGGGGTAGCGGGACCTACAATGAGCAGTTCTTC
V: TRBV29-1; D: TRBD1; J: TRBJ1-2; size: -; length: 12; CDR3: CSVAQGAGGYTF; DNA: TGCAGCGTAGCTCAGGGGGCAGGTGGCTACACCTTC
V: TRBV5-8; D: TRBD1; J: TRBJ1-2; size: -; length: 14; CDR3: CASSWGQSLYGYTF; DNA: TGTGCCAGCAGCTGGGGACAGAGCCTCTATGGCTACACCTTC
V: TRBV9; D: TRBD2; J: TRBJ2-2; size: -; length: 15; CDR3: CASSVDGGVTGELFF; DNA: TGTGCCAGCAGCGTAGATGGGGGGGTGACCGGGGAGCTGTTTTTT
V: TRBV5-1; D: -; J: TRBJ2-2; size: -; length: 14; CDR3: CASSLAVNTGELFF; DNA: TGCGCCAGCAGCTTAGCCGTGAACACCGGGGAGCTGTTTTTT
V: TRBV6-4; D: -; J: TRBJ2-1; size: -; length: 13; CDR3: CASSEVQNNEQFF; DNA: TGTGCCAGCAGTGAGGTACAGAACAATGAGCAGTTCTTC
V: TRBV13; D: -; J: TRBJ1-2; size: -; length: 13; CDR3: CASSSGINYGYTF; DNA: TGTGCCAGCAGCTCGGGGATTAACTATGGCTACACCTTC
V: TRBV7-9; D: -; J: TRBJ2-4; size: -; length: 16; CDR3: CASSPQTGLAKNIQYF; DNA: TGTGCCAGCAGCCCCCAAACAGGGTTAGCCAAAAACATTCAGTACTTC